This T cell receptor beta chain was recorded in a study of blood T cell repertoires in COVID-19. The method was immunoSEQ multiplex PCR; TCRdb's version includes in-frame clones alone and lacks a portion of them. The sample includes around 190,000 clones, 82% seen only once; the top ten take roughly 7.1%. This CDR3 contains 13 residues. The germline CDR1 and CDR2 sequences are MNHEY and SMNVEV (reference sequence). The V end lost 1 base, the J end lost 5 bases, and 9 bases lay between the germline ends. It was during active infection that Seattle patients were enrolled and then longitudinally followed.

The chain couples TRBV27 to TRBJ2-7, with D tentatively TRBD2 (6 bases). The sequencing sample was made of peripheral blood. This TCR derives from a woman aged 60-70 years with COVID-19, enrolled during active disease. The CDR3 region is CASSLLPGDEQYF. CDR3 DNA sequence: TGTGCCAGCAGTTTATTACCGGGAGACGAGCAGTACTTC.